What follows are 17 T cell receptor beta chains derived from one specimen sequenced in a study of T cells in Graves' hyperthyroidism and ophthalmopathy (dated by TCRdb to about 2019). The method was multiplex PCR. The sequencer listed for this sample is Illumina HiSeq 2000. Amplification of TCR beta CDR3 regions was carried out from RNA transcripts. For the first round of RT-PCR on the TCR CDR3, the HTBI primer set was used together with the Qiagen OneStep RT-PCR kit. The public reads were run again by TCRdb, first through fastp at Q25 and then through MiXCR, and only productive beta chains were kept. Rows with a matching CDR3 protein are joined into one entry that keeps the most common DNA and genes. Here the sample has some 760,000 distinct CDR3 sequences; about 14% occur a single time. The ten biggest clones cover roughly 10% of the sample. The source material was blood. The receptors were sampled from a woman in her late teens or twenties with Graves' hyperthyroidism.

This rearrangement joins TRBV4-1 to TRBJ1-6, with D unclear. Germline lookup yields CDR1 MGHRA and CDR2 YSYEKL. With 0 bases removed from V and 0 bases from J, the gap between germline ends came to 15 bases. The length of the CDR3 is 19 residues. The CDR3 DNA reads as TGCGCCAGCAGCCAAGATATCGGCCCGCTAAGCTCCTATAATTCACCCCTCCACTTT. Translation: CASSQDIGPLSSYNSPLHF.

This clonotype has ten or more counts. The chain recombines TRBV9 with TRBJ2-7; D perhaps matches TRBD1 (5 bases). Germline V gene lookup returns CDR1 SGDLS and CDR2 YYNGEE. The CDR3 loop spans 16 amino acids. V lost 0 bases and J 3 bases, leaving 16 bases between the germline ends. CDR3 nucleotide sequence: TGTGCCAGCAGCGTAGCAGTAGCAGGACACCTCTACGAGCAGTACTTC. Its protein product is CASSVAVAGHLYEQYF.

This clonotype was counted ten times or more. The CDR3 sequence: CASFRTDTQYF. The CDR3 nucleotides are TGTGCCAGCTTCCGCACAGATACGCAGTATTTT. The gene calls are TRBV13 and TRBJ2-3, with no clear D. Germline-derived CDR1 and CDR2 are PRHDT and FYEKMQ (reference sequence). This CDR3 spans 11 amino acids. Trimming took off 8 bases at V and 1 base at J, with 4 bases between the two ends.

This clonotype was detected ten times or more. V and J are TRBV2 and TRBJ1-2; 9 nucleotides match TRBD1. V lost 7 bases, J lost 2 bases, and 8 bases stayed unmatched. Looked up from germline, CDR1 is SNHLY and CDR2 is FYNNEI. The CDR3 has 15 residues. This CDR3 reads CASTLAGQGNYGYTF. The CDR3 DNA sequence: TGTGCCAGCACCCTCGCTGGACAGGGGAACTATGGCTACACCTTC.

The chain employs TRBV6-1 and TRBJ2-7, with D maybe TRBD1 (6 bases). Per the germline V gene, CDR1 is MNHNS and CDR2 is SASEGT. Trimming cost V 5 bases and J 0 bases, with 14 bases left between them. The CDR3 runs to 15 residues. In nucleotides, the CDR3 is TGTGCCAGCAGTTCTCCGGACAGTAGCTCCTACGAGCAGTACTTC. This codes for CASSSPDSSSYEQYF.

The sample holds many counts of this clonotype. The V and J genes are TRBV18 and TRBJ2-2; tentatively, D is TRBD1 (6 bases). This CDR3 region has 15 residues. Trimming left V 5 bases short and J 1 base short, with 11 bases between. Germline lookup yields CDR1 KGHSH and CDR2 LQKENI. CDR3 region: CASSRGQENTGELFF. The CDR3, as DNA: TGTGCCAGCTCAAGGGGACAAGAGAACACCGGGGAGCTGTTTTTT. The full variable domain, with the rest looked up from reference TRBV18 and TRBJ2-2, is NAGVMQNPRHLVRRRGQEARLRCSPMKGHSHVYWYRQLPEEGLKFMVYLQKENIIDESGMPKERFSAEFPKEGPSILRIQQVVRGDSAAYFCASSRGQENTGELFFGEGSRLTVL.

This chain links TRBV5-1 with TRBJ1-2, with TRBD1 matching over 7 bases. V shed 4 bases, J shed 7 bases, and the junction held 10 bases outside the gene matches. The germline V gene has CDR1 SGHRS and CDR2 YFSETQ. CDR3 length equals 14 residues. The CDR3 nucleotides are TGCGCCAGCAGCCCAGGGGGGGAAGGTGGTGGCTACACCTTC. This sequence encodes CASSPGGEGGGYTF.

The chain carries TRBV29-1 and TRBJ1-1, with a weak D call TRBD1 (5 bases). This CDR3 comprises 12 residues. The germline V and J ends were trimmed by 8 bases and 5 bases, with 15 bases remaining between them. Germline V gives CDR1 SQVTM, CDR2 ANQGSEA. CDR3: CSLVEAGTEAFF. CDR3 in DNA: TGCAGCCTTGTGGAGGCAGGGACTGAAGCTTTCTTT.

This clonotype has at least ten counts. This rearrangement joins TRBV28 to TRBJ2-3; D possibly corresponds to TRBD1 (5 bases). The CDR3 loop spans 16 amino acids. Per germline, CDR1 MDHEN and CDR2 SYDVKM. V lost 7 bases and J 2 bases, leaving 19 bases between the germline ends. In DNA form, the CDR3 reads TGTGCCAGCAATGAAGGGGTCTCTATCCTCACAGATACGCAGTATTTT. Amino acid sequence: CASNEGVSILTDTQYF.

This clonotype was detected a few times. CDR3 sequence reads: CASSARLAELFF. In DNA, the CDR3 is TGTGCCAGCAGCGCCCGACTAGCAGAGCTGTTTTTT. V usage is TRBV11-3 and J usage is TRBJ2-2; TRBD2 agrees at 7 bases. The CDR3 runs 12 residues. The V and J ends lost 5 bases and 11 bases, in that order; junction bases with no gene match: 5. The V gene's germline CDR1 is SGHNT and CDR2 YENEEA.

This clonotype was seen only a few times. V is TRBV6-1 and J is TRBJ2-1; D is perhaps TRBD1 or TRBD2 (5 bases each). The germline gives CDR1 MNHNS, CDR2 SASEGT. V was cut by 5 bases and J by 6 bases, with 11 bases left in between. The CDR3 spans 13 residues. The CDR3 region is CASSWDLSNEQFF. DNA for the CDR3: TGTGCCAGCAGTTGGGACCTTAGCAATGAGCAGTTCTTC.

Many counts were recorded for this clonotype. This sequence joins TRBV9 and TRBJ2-5; D gene unclear. V gave up 0 bases and J gave up 1 base, with 13 bases separating them. Germline-derived CDR1 and CDR2 are SGDLS and YYNGEE. The CDR3 consists of 16 residues. CDR3 loop: CASSVAGSYGQETQYF. The CDR3 coding sequence is TGTGCCAGCAGCGTAGCTGGCAGTTACGGCCAAGAGACCCAGTACTTC.

This clonotype was picked up a small number of times. The chain links TRBV4-1 to TRBJ2-7, with D uncertain. Trimming took off 8 bases at V and 9 bases at J, with 14 bases between the two ends. The CDR3 loop spans 11 amino acids. CDR1 and CDR2 (germline): MGHRA, YSYEKL. Here the CDR3 reads CASGDWTGQYF. The CDR3 region has the DNA TGCGCCAGCGGCGACTGGACCGGGCAGTACTTC.

This rearrangement joins TRBV28 to TRBJ1-2, with a tentative D call TRBD1 (6 bases). V lost 8 bases and J lost 2, with 18 bases in between. Germline CDR1 is MDHEN and CDR2 is SYDVKM. The CDR3 spans 15 residues. The CDR3 protein is CASGGGARGNYGYTF. The CDR3 coding sequence is TGTGCCAGCGGCGGAGGGGCGAGGGGGAACTATGGCTACACCTTC.

This clonotype appeared a single time. The chain recombines TRBV29-1 with TRBJ2-7; TRBD1 matches at 10 bases. From germline, CDR1 is SQVTM and CDR2 ANQGSEA. The CDR3 is made up of 13 amino acids. V shed 5 bases and J 7 bases; nucleotides not matched to a gene: 8. CDR3 loop: CSVPGQGMGEQYF. CDR3 nucleotides: TGCAGCGTTCCGGGACAGGGGATGGGGGAGCAGTACTTC.

This clonotype has more than one count but fewer than ten. The chain joins TRBV7-9 to TRBJ2-7, with 7 bases matching TRBD2. This CDR3 is built from 12 residues. Trimming at V came to 8 bases and at J to 2 bases, leaving 3 bases not matched to a gene. Germline assignment: CDR1 SEHNR and CDR2 FQNEAQ (reference sequence). The CDR3 DNA sequence: TGTGCCAGCGGGAGGGGTCCCTACGAGCAGTACTTC. Translating it yields CASGRGPYEQYF.

This chain uses TRBV6-5 with TRBJ2-7; 8 bases align to TRBD1. This CDR3 spans 15 amino acids. CDR1 and CDR2 (germline): MNHEY, SVGAGI. Trimming took 0 bases from V and 7 from J; bases not matched to a gene: 8. CDR3 sequence reads: CASSYSGTGIREQYF. Here the CDR3 DNA reads TGTGCCAGCAGTTACTCGGGGACAGGAATCCGGGAGCAGTACTTC.